One sample yielded the 29 T cell receptor beta chains listed below, sequenced in a study of cytomegalovirus exposure and HLA in healthy donors. Vbeta (60) and Jbeta (13) primers were used in the PCR. Measured with immunoSEQ multiplex PCR; TCRdb has only the in-frame clones, and not every one. The data contain about 170,000 clones, 84% of them singletons. Sequenced input: PBMCs. These TCRs come from a boy aged 2-9 years in good health and CMV-seronegative.

The chain combines TRBV2 with TRBJ1-4; 7 bases are a match to TRBD1. V lost 2 bases, J lost 7 bases, and 7 bases stayed unmatched. Germline CDR1 and CDR2: SNHLY and FYNNEI. CDR3 size: 15 residues. The DNA for the CDR3 is TGTGCCAGCAGTGAATTCGACAGGGATGTTGAAAAACTGTTTTTT. This translates into CASSEFDRDVEKLFF.

V gene TRBV18 combines with J gene TRBJ1-1; TRBD1 might be the D (5 bases). V lost 3 bases and J 4 bases, leaving 12 bases between the germline ends. Germline loops: CDR1 KGHSH, CDR2 LQKENI. The CDR3 contains 14 residues. CDR3 coding DNA: TGTGCCAGCTCACCGGGGGGGTCGGGCACTGAAGCTTTCTTT. Amino acid sequence: CASSPGGSGTEAFF. Filled out from reference TRBV18 and TRBJ1-1, the complete variable domain reads NAGVMQNPRHLVRRRGQEARLRCSPMKGHSHVYWYRQLPEEGLKFMVYLQKENIIDESGMPKERFSAEFPKEGPSILRIQQVVRGDSAAYFCASSPGGSGTEAFFGQGTRLTVV.

The CDR3 reads CASSPSGQGARNTEAFF. The CDR3 coding sequence is TGTGCCAGCAGTCCGTCTGGACAGGGCGCCCGGAACACTGAAGCTTTCTTT. V gene TRBV28 combines with J gene TRBJ1-1, with 8 bases that match TRBD1. Germline lookup yields CDR1 MDHEN and CDR2 SYDVKM. Trimming at V came to 5 bases and at J to 1 base, leaving 12 bases not matched to a gene. The CDR3 length is 17 residues.

This chain uses TRBV18 with TRBJ2-1; 10 bases align to TRBD2. Per the germline V gene, CDR1 is KGHSH and CDR2 is LQKENI. This CDR3 has 13 residues. J lost 8 bases, V lost 2 bases, and 0 bases had no gene match. CDR3 loop: CASSPGTSDEQFF. CDR3 DNA sequence: TGTGCCAGCTCACCAGGGACTAGCGATGAGCAGTTCTTC. The variable domain in full, with the rest retrieved from reference TRBV18 and TRBJ2-1, is NAGVMQNPRHLVRRRGQEARLRCSPMKGHSHVYWYRQLPEEGLKFMVYLQKENIIDESGMPKERFSAEFPKEGPSILRIQQVVRGDSAAYFCASSPGTSDEQFFGPGTRLTVL.

V gene TRBV7-2 combines with J gene TRBJ2-7; D is uncertain. The V and J ends lost 5 bases and 1 base respectively, with 15 bases between them. CDR1 is SGHTA and CDR2 is FQGNSA in the germline V gene. The CDR3 length is 15 residues. Written as DNA, the CDR3 is TGTGCCAGCAGCGCCGGTATGTCGGGTTCCTACGAGCAGTACTTC. It yields the protein CASSAGMSGSYEQYF.

The sample holds one count of this clone. The chain combines TRBV7-8 with TRBJ2-7; the D is unclear. The CDR3 runs 18 residues. Trimming removed 2 bases at V and 0 bases at J, with 20 bases between. Germline loops: CDR1 SGHVS, CDR2 FQNEAQ. CDR3 nucleotides: TGTGCCAGCAGCTTAAGTGGCTCCTGGTCTTCATCCTCCTACGAGCAGTACTTC. Translation: CASSLSGSWSSSSYEQYF.

The chain carries TRBV28 and TRBJ2-7; 8 nucleotides line up with TRBD2. Germline lookup yields CDR1 MDHEN and CDR2 SYDVKM. CDR3 size: 16 residues. Unmatched junction bases numbered 13, after V lost 7 bases and J lost 2 bases. As DNA, the CDR3 is TGTGCCAGCACCCCCCCTCGGGGGGGTATCACCTACGAGCAGTACTTC. Protein product: CASTPPRGGITYEQYF.

This sequence joins TRBV7-9 and TRBJ2-5; a weak D match, TRBD1 (7 bases). V lost 6 bases and J lost 5, with 13 bases in between. CDR1 and CDR2 (germline): SEHNR, FQNEAQ (reference sequence). The CDR3 length is 13 residues. DNA for the CDR3: TGTGCCAGCAGGGAGGGGGCGCGGGAGACCCAGTACTTC. Encoded protein: CASREGARETQYF.

This clone was counted a few times. This chain links TRBV6-6 with TRBJ1-3, with TRBD1 identical over 7 bases. The ends lost 7 bases at V and 1 base at J; junction bases unmatched: 4. Germline V gene data show CDR1 as MNHNY and CDR2 as SVGAGI (reference sequence). This CDR3 spans 14 amino acids. The CDR3 nucleotides read TGTGCCAGCATGAGGGGGCGGTCTGGAAACACCATATATTTT. Its translation: CASMRGRSGNTIYF.

The genes are TRBV6-1 and TRBJ2-5; 9 bases match TRBD1. The DNA end lines up better with TRBJ2-7; the J call may be wrong. There are 14 residues in the CDR3. From germline, CDR1 is MNHNS and CDR2 SASEGT. Here the CDR3 reads CASRGTGRIYEQYF. CDR3 coding DNA: TGTGCCAGCAGGGGGACAGGGAGGATCTACGAGCAGTACTTC.

V usage is TRBV1 and J usage is TRBJ2-7; the D call TRBD1 from the table was never checked on the DNA. TRBV1 is deemed a pseudogene. The CDR3 contains 14 residues. Written as DNA, the CDR3 is TGCACCAGCAGCCAAGGGACATTTATCTACGAGCAGTACTTC. Encoded protein: CTSSQGTFIYEQYF.

The CDR3 nucleotides are TGCGCCAGCAGGTCCGAGGGGACCCAGTACTTC. It codes for CASRSEGTQYF. The chain employs TRBV5-1 and TRBJ2-5, with a possible D match to TRBD2 (5 bases). With 5 bases removed from V and 7 bases from J, the gap between germline ends came to 9 bases. The germline V gene has CDR1 SGHRS and CDR2 YFSETQ. The CDR3 extends over 11 amino acids.

This chain connects TRBV28 to TRBJ2-7, with D perhaps matching TRBD2 (6 bases). The CDR3 covers 15 residues. The V end was cut by 6 bases, the J end by 3 bases, with 18 bases between. Germline assignment: CDR1 MDHEN and CDR2 SYDVKM. The DNA of the CDR3 is TGTGCCAGCAGCCCCATGGGACTGGAACGCTACGAGCAGTACTTC. Translated, it gives CASSPMGLERYEQYF.

The CDR3 DNA sequence: TGTGCCAGCAGTCTACAGGGGTCGGGCAATCAGCCCCAGCATTTT. Translated, it gives CASSLQGSGNQPQHF. This chain joins TRBV6-5 and TRBJ1-5, with TRBD1 matching over 7 bases. The CDR3 length is 15 residues. Losses at the gene ends were 5 bases for V and 2 bases for J; bases not matched to a gene: 6. Per the germline V gene, CDR1 is MNHEY and CDR2 is SVGAGI.

The chain employs TRBV9 and TRBJ2-1; 7 positions agree with TRBD2. With 0 bases clipped from V and 7 bases from J, the junction kept 7 bases outside the gene matches. Germline CDR1 reads SGDLS; CDR2 reads YYNGEE. There are 15 residues in the CDR3. CDR3 DNA: TGTGCCAGCAGCGTAGGTGGGGGAGCGGGAAATGAGCAGTTCTTC. Translating it yields CASSVGGGAGNEQFF. Supplemented by reference TRBV9 and TRBJ2-1, the full variable domain reads DSGVTQTPKHLITATGQRVTLRCSPRSGDLSVYWYQQSLDQGLQFLIQYYNGEERAKGNILERFSAQQFPDLHSELNLSSLELGDSALYFCASSVGGGAGNEQFFGPGTRLTVL.

The V gene is TRBV5-6, the J gene TRBJ2-5; a weak D match, TRBD1 (5 bases). The CDR3 has 13 amino acids. Trimming cost V 4 bases and J 5 bases, with 12 bases left between them. Germline CDR1 reads SGHDT; CDR2 reads YYEEEE. The CDR3 reads CASSGRVVETQYF. CDR3 bases: TGTGCCAGCAGCGGCAGGGTTGTGGAGACCCAGTACTTC.

J is TRBJ1-2 and V is TRBV18, with 8 bases that match TRBD1. V lost 2 bases and J lost 4; bases outside the gene matches: 9. Germline values: CDR1 KGHSH, CDR2 LQKENI. This CDR3 region has 16 residues. CDR3 nucleotides: TGTGCCAGCTCACCAAACGGACAGGGATGGAGCTATGGCTACACCTTC. Protein sequence: CASSPNGQGWSYGYTF.

J is TRBJ1-2 and V is TRBV5-5; D gene uncertain. Germline V lookup: CDR1 SGHKS, CDR2 YYEKEE (reference sequence). The CDR3 has 13 amino acids. Trimming took 0 bases from V and 5 from J, leaving 8 bases between them. CDR3: CASSLELPYGYTF. CDR3 nucleotide sequence: TGTGCCAGCAGCTTGGAGCTGCCTTATGGCTACACCTTC.

The chain combines TRBV25-1 with TRBJ2-1, with a weak D call TRBD1 (6 bases). This CDR3 spans 14 amino acids. CDR1 and CDR2 (germline): MGHDK, SYGVNS. V gave up 6 bases and J gave up 8 bases, with 17 bases separating them. The CDR3 bases are TGTGCCAGCAGCGAGAACCGGGACAATTATGAGCAGTTCTTC. It specifies CASSENRDNYEQFF.

This chain uses TRBV28 with TRBJ2-7; 7 bases line up with TRBD1. CDR3 length: 16 amino acids. J gave up 1 base and V 5 bases, and 11 bases lay outside the gene matches. In germline, CDR1 is MDHEN, CDR2 SYDVKM. CDR3 DNA: TGTGCCAGCAGTCCGCCCCGACAGGGTCGATCCTACGAGCAGTACTTC. Translated: CASSPPRQGRSYEQYF.

The chain combines TRBV5-1 with TRBJ2-7, with D maybe TRBD2 (6 bases). Germline lookup yields CDR1 SGHRS and CDR2 YFSETQ. This CDR3 is 13 amino acids long. With 2 bases removed from V and 6 bases from J, the gap between germline ends came to 12 bases. The CDR3 spells CASSFPGDSEQYF. CDR3 DNA: TGCGCCAGCAGCTTCCCGGGAGATAGCGAGCAGTACTTC. The full variable domain, rest sourced from reference TRBV5-1 and TRBJ2-7, is KAGVTQTPRYLIKTRGQQVTLSCSPISGHRSVSWYQQTPGQGLQFLFEYFSETQRNKGNFPGRFSGRQFSNSRSEMNVSTLELGDSALYLCASSFPGDSEQYFGPGTRLTVT.

The genes are TRBV6-1 and TRBJ2-1; D gene unclear. The CDR3 covers 13 residues. Germline V lookup: CDR1 MNHNS, CDR2 SASEGT. Trimming pared 8 bases from V and 0 bases from J, leaving 8 bases between. The CDR3 sequence: CASQRSSYNEQFF. The CDR3 DNA sequence: TGTGCCAGCCAGCGTAGCTCCTACAATGAGCAGTTCTTC.

This clone appeared a single time. The chain uses TRBV10-3 and TRBJ2-3; no clear D. Trimming left V 0 bases short and J 0 bases short, with 4 bases between. Per germline, CDR1 ENHRY and CDR2 SYGVKD. The CDR3 totals 14 residues. For the CDR3, the DNA is TGTGCCATCAGTGAGTCGGCCAGCACAGATACGCAGTATTTT. This encodes CAISESASTDTQYF.

This chain connects TRBV7-9 to TRBJ2-3; TRBD2 matches at 10 bases. This CDR3 has 16 residues. The germline CDR1 and CDR2 sequences are SEHNR and FQNEAQ (reference sequence). Trimming took 4 bases from V and 2 from J; bases not matched to a gene: 6. The CDR3 region is CASSSGLAVDTDTQYF. In nucleotides, the CDR3 is TGTGCCAGCAGCTCCGGACTAGCGGTTGACACAGATACGCAGTATTTT.

The gene calls are TRBV19 and TRBJ2-7, with TRBD1 matching over 7 bases. There are 15 residues in the CDR3. V gave up 1 base and J gave up 3 bases; unmatched junction bases: 6. Germline lookup yields CDR1 LNHDA and CDR2 SQIVND (reference sequence). The CDR3 DNA sequence: TGTGCCAGTAGTATAGCCGGGACAGCTGTCTACGAGCAGTACTTC. Its protein product is CASSIAGTAVYEQYF. Drawing the rest from reference TRBV19 and TRBJ2-7, the complete variable domain is DGGITQSPKYLFRKEGQNVTLSCEQNLNHDAMYWYRQDPGQGLRLIYYSQIVNDFQKGDIAEGYSVSREKKESFPLTVTSAQKNPTAFYLCASSIAGTAVYEQYFGPGTRLTVT.

CDR3 region: CASSLASYRGLNTEAFF. The CDR3 DNA sequence: TGTGCCAGCAGCTTAGCGTCATATCGAGGGCTGAACACTGAAGCTTTCTTT. This chain uses TRBV7-9 with TRBJ1-1; D remains ambiguous. Germline CDR1 reads SEHNR; CDR2 reads FQNEAQ (reference sequence). CDR3 size: 17 residues. V was cut by 0 bases and J by 0 bases, with 14 bases left in between.

This chain connects TRBV19 to TRBJ2-5; 7 positions agree with TRBD2. Losses at the gene ends were 3 bases for V and 5 bases for J; bases not matched to a gene: 6. The length of the CDR3 is 14 residues. From germline, CDR1 is LNHDA and CDR2 SQIVND (reference sequence). This chain's CDR3 is CASSILGREETQYF. DNA for the CDR3: TGTGCCAGTAGTATCTTGGGGCGGGAGGAGACCCAGTACTTC.

This rearrangement joins TRBV7-9 to TRBJ1-2, with D possibly TRBD1 on 6 matching bases. The CDR3 runs to 14 residues. CDR1 is SEHNR, CDR2 FQNEAQ, per germline (reference sequence). Trimming took 3 bases from V and 13 from J, leaving 21 bases between them. The CDR3 here is CASSLDKRGGNFTF. CDR3 bases: TGTGCCAGCAGCTTGGACAAGAGGGGGGGGAATTTCACCTTC. The variable domain in full, with the rest retrieved from reference TRBV7-9 and TRBJ1-2, is DTGVSQNPRHKITKRGQNVTFRCDPISEHNRLYWYRQTLGQGPEFLTYFQNEAQLEKSRLLSDRFSAERPKGSFSTLEIQRTEQGDSAMYLCASSLDKRGGNFTFGSGTRLTVV.

The V call is TRBV28, the J call TRBJ1-1; the D gene is possibly TRBD1 (6 bases). This CDR3 has 13 amino acids. Germline V gene sequence: CDR1 MDHEN, CDR2 SYDVKM. V lost 7 bases to trimming and J lost 8 bases, with 17 bases between them. This CDR3 is CASTTPAGEEAFF. The CDR3 DNA reads as TGTGCCAGCACCACCCCCGCAGGGGAAGAAGCTTTCTTT.